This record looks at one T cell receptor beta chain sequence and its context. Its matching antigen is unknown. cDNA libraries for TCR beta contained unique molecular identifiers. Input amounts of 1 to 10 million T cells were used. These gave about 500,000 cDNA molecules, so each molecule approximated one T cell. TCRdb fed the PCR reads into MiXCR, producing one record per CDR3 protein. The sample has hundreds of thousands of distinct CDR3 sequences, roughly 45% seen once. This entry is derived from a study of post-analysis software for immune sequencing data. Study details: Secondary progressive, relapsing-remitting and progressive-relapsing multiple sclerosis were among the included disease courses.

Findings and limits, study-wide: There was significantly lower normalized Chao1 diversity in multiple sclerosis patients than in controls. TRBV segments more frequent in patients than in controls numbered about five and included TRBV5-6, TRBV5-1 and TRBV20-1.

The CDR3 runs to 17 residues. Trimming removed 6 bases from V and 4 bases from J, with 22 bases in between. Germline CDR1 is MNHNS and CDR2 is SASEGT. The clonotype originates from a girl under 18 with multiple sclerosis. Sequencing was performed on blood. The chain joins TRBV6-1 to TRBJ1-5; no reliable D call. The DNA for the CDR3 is TGTGCCAGCAGGGATAGTACGGGCCCCTTATTGAATCAGCCCCAGCATTTT. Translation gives CASRDSTGPLLNQPQHF.